Listed below are T cell receptor beta chains from one sample, sequenced in a study of Graves' ophthalmopathy and Graves' hyperthyroidism. From the multiplex PCR reads, TCRdb called clonotypes with MiXCR, one entry per CDR3 protein. The sample lists 600,000 to 650,000 distinct CDR3 sequences; 22% were seen once. Material for sequencing was peripheral blood. The origin of the receptors is a young woman with stable Graves' hyperthyroidism. Some clones in this sample may be carry-over from other donors' samples. CDR3s include the opening cysteine and the closing phenylalanine or tryptophan. The D gene is left open where the match is weak. A row's size may be missing; if present it is once, few, many or a size class.

v_call: TRBV20-1; j_call: TRBJ1-5; d_call: -; clone_size: many; cdr3_nt: TGCAGTGCTAGACCGGACCAATATAGCAATCAGCCCCAGCATTTT; cdr3_aa: CSARPDQYSNQPQHF
v_call: TRBV27; j_call: TRBJ1-1; d_call: -; clone_size: many; cdr3_nt: TGTGCCAGCAGTTCCCGGCAGGGTTTGGCTGAAGCTTTCTTT; cdr3_aa: CASSSRQGLAEAFF
v_call: TRBV29-1; j_call: TRBJ2-7; d_call: -; clone_size: many; cdr3_nt: TGCAGCGTCCCTGACAGGGGAGGGTACGAGCAGTACTTC; cdr3_aa: CSVPDRGGYEQYF
v_call: TRBV12-3/TRBV12-4; j_call: TRBJ1-1; d_call: -; clone_size: -; cdr3_nt: TGTGCCAGCAGTTTACGGGGGTACCAGTCTGAAGCTTTCTTT; cdr3_aa: CASSLRGYQSEAFF
v_call: TRBV7-9; j_call: TRBJ2-5; d_call: TRBD1; clone_size: few; cdr3_nt: TGTGCCAGCAGCTTTCTCAGGACAGGGGAGACCCAGTACTTC; cdr3_aa: CASSFLRTGETQYF
v_call: TRBV5-1; j_call: TRBJ2-6; d_call: TRBD1; clone_size: -; cdr3_nt: TGCGCCAGCAGCTACCCCTCGGGACAGAACCACCATTCTGGGGCCAACGTCCTGACTTTC; cdr3_aa: CASSYPSGQNHHSGANVLTF
v_call: TRBV5-1; j_call: TRBJ1-1; d_call: TRBD1; clone_size: many; cdr3_nt: TGCGCCAGCAGCGAACAGGGGATCGGCACTGAAGCTTTCTTT; cdr3_aa: CASSEQGIGTEAFF
v_call: TRBV14; j_call: TRBJ1-1; d_call: -; clone_size: -; cdr3_nt: TGTGCCAGCAGCCAAGGGTTTTACACTGAAGCTTTCTTT; cdr3_aa: CASSQGFYTEAFF
v_call: TRBV6-1; j_call: TRBJ1-1; d_call: -; clone_size: many; cdr3_nt: TGTGCCAGCAGAAGTGGGGGGGGTGGAACTGAAGCTTTCTTT; cdr3_aa: CASRSGGGGTEAFF
v_call: TRBV5-1; j_call: TRBJ2-5; d_call: -; clone_size: -; cdr3_nt: TGCGCCAGCAGCGCGGGCTTAGGGAGCCCAGAGACCCAGTACTTC; cdr3_aa: CASSAGLGSPETQYF
v_call: TRBV18; j_call: TRBJ2-2; d_call: TRBD1; clone_size: many; cdr3_nt: TGTGCCAGCTCATTCCGACAGGGCTCCGGGGAGCTGTTTTTT; cdr3_aa: CASSFRQGSGELFF
v_call: TRBV6-5; j_call: TRBJ1-5; d_call: -; clone_size: many; cdr3_nt: TGTGCCAGCAGTTCGAACCGGGACGGGAATCAGCCCCAGCATTTT; cdr3_aa: CASSSNRDGNQPQHF
v_call: TRBV9; j_call: TRBJ1-6; d_call: -; clone_size: many; cdr3_nt: TGTGCCAGCAGCGTAGGCGATTCACCCCTCCACTTT; cdr3_aa: CASSVGDSPLHF
v_call: TRBV11-1; j_call: TRBJ2-7; d_call: -; clone_size: -; cdr3_nt: TGTGCCAGCAGCTCTGGAGGTTGGGTCTCCTCCTACGAGCAGTACTTC; cdr3_aa: CASSSGGWVSSYEQYF
v_call: TRBV11-1; j_call: TRBJ1-1; d_call: -; clone_size: many; cdr3_nt: TGTGCCAGCATCCGTCCCCGGGCTAGTGGGAACACTGAAGCTTTCTTT; cdr3_aa: CASIRPRASGNTEAFF
v_call: TRBV12-3/TRBV12-4; j_call: TRBJ1-1; d_call: -; clone_size: many; cdr3_nt: TGTGCCAGCAGTACCCCACAGGAAAACACTGAAGCTTTCTTT; cdr3_aa: CASSTPQENTEAFF
v_call: TRBV6-4; j_call: TRBJ2-7; d_call: -; clone_size: few; cdr3_nt: TGTGCCAGCAGGACCCTCCCGGCCAGGGGGGGCTGCGAGCAGTACTTC; cdr3_aa: CASRTLPARGGCEQYF
v_call: TRBV6-1; j_call: TRBJ1-1; d_call: -; clone_size: many; cdr3_nt: TGTGCCAGCAGTGAATCGGGACCGCTGGAAGCTTTCTTT; cdr3_aa: CASSESGPLEAFF
v_call: TRBV20-1; j_call: TRBJ2-5; d_call: TRBD2; clone_size: many; cdr3_nt: TGCAGTGCTAGAGGCAGCGGGAGCGGTGAGACCCAGTACTTC; cdr3_aa: CSARGSGSGETQYF
v_call: TRBV12-3/TRBV12-4; j_call: TRBJ1-2; d_call: TRBD1; clone_size: few; cdr3_nt: TGTGCCAGCAGCCTGTTGGGACAGGGAAATGGCTACACCTTC; cdr3_aa: CASSLLGQGNGYTF
v_call: TRBV30; j_call: TRBJ1-2; d_call: -; clone_size: many; cdr3_nt: TGTGCCTGGAGTGTATACGGTCGGCCCCTCTATGGCTACACCTTC; cdr3_aa: CAWSVYGRPLYGYTF
v_call: TRBV10-3; j_call: TRBJ2-7; d_call: -; clone_size: many; cdr3_nt: TGTGCCTCCTTGAGGGACAATCTCGCCCACGAGCAGTACTTC; cdr3_aa: CASLRDNLAHEQYF
v_call: TRBV12-3/TRBV12-4; j_call: TRBJ1-2; d_call: TRBD1; clone_size: -; cdr3_nt: TGTGCCAGCAGTAAGGACAGGGACTCCTATGGCTACACCTTC; cdr3_aa: CASSKDRDSYGYTF
v_call: TRBV7-2; j_call: TRBJ2-7; d_call: -; clone_size: -; cdr3_nt: TGTGCCAGCAGTCAACCCCCGGGTCACTACGAGCAGTACTTC; cdr3_aa: CASSQPPGHYEQYF
v_call: TRBV6-2/TRBV6-3; j_call: TRBJ2-7; d_call: -; clone_size: many; cdr3_nt: TGTGCCAGCAGTTACGCAGAAACCTACGAGCAGTACTTC; cdr3_aa: CASSYAETYEQYF
v_call: TRBV20-1; j_call: TRBJ2-5; d_call: TRBD1; clone_size: once; cdr3_nt: TGCAGTGCACATGACAGGGTGGGAAGGGAGACCCAGTACTTC; cdr3_aa: CSAHDRVGRETQYF
v_call: TRBV28; j_call: TRBJ1-5; d_call: TRBD1; clone_size: many; cdr3_nt: TGTGCCAGCAGTTTATGGACGACAGGGGGCAATCAGCCCCAGCATTTT; cdr3_aa: CASSLWTTGGNQPQHF
v_call: TRBV6-1; j_call: TRBJ1-6; d_call: TRBD1; clone_size: once; cdr3_nt: TGTGCCAGCAGTGGGGACAGGGGGCAATACTCACCCCTCCACTTT; cdr3_aa: CASSGDRGQYSPLHF
v_call: TRBV29-1; j_call: TRBJ2-5; d_call: -; clone_size: many; cdr3_nt: TGCAGCGTTGAAGAACCACTGTACCAAGAGACCCAGTACTTC; cdr3_aa: CSVEEPLYQETQYF
v_call: TRBV7-8; j_call: TRBJ1-5; d_call: -; clone_size: many; cdr3_nt: TGTGCCAGCAGCTTAGCGCCTTCAGGGGCGACCAATCAGCCCCAGCATTTT; cdr3_aa: CASSLAPSGATNQPQHF
v_call: TRBV3-1; j_call: TRBJ1-2; d_call: -; clone_size: few; cdr3_nt: TGTGCCAGCAGCCAAGGAGCTGGGGCTTATGGCTACACCTTC; cdr3_aa: CASSQGAGAYGYTF
v_call: TRBV27; j_call: TRBJ1-1; d_call: -; clone_size: many; cdr3_nt: TGTGCCAGCATCCTCCACGGGACTTACACTGAAGCTTTCTTT; cdr3_aa: CASILHGTYTEAFF
v_call: TRBV6-2/TRBV6-3; j_call: TRBJ1-1; d_call: -; clone_size: many; cdr3_nt: TGTGCCAGCAGTTACTCGAGTTCGGGGGGGCGAATTGGGACCCCTGAAGCTTTCTTT; cdr3_aa: CASSYSSSGGRIGTPEAFF
v_call: TRBV6-5; j_call: TRBJ1-5; d_call: TRBD1; clone_size: many; cdr3_nt: TGTGCCAGCAGTTTCGGGACAGGGAGGCAGCCCCAGCATTTT; cdr3_aa: CASSFGTGRQPQHF